This entry lists 17 T cell receptor beta chains sequenced from one sample in a study of cytomegalovirus exposure and HLA in healthy donors. The primer mix had 60 Vbeta and 13 Jbeta primers. Clones were sequenced by immunoSEQ multiplex PCR, and TCRdb holds only the in-frame ones, with some missing. The sample holds 150,000 to 200,000 clones, around 68% seen once. The sample comprised PBMCs. Receptors originate from a girl aged 5-17 years in good health and CMV-seronegative.

This rearrangement joins TRBV29-1 to TRBJ2-1; TRBD1 might be the D (6 bases). Germline CDR1 is SQVTM and CDR2 is ANQGSEA. The CDR3 covers 14 residues. Trimming took 5 bases from V and 5 from J, leaving 16 bases between them. The DNA for the CDR3 is TGCAGCGTTTCTAGGGGGTATGCTGACAATGAGCAGTTCTTC. It encodes CSVSRGYADNEQFF.

This chain uses TRBV6-4 with TRBJ1-5; TRBD1 might be the D (5 bases). Germline assignment: CDR1 MRHNA and CDR2 SNTAGT. The CDR3 consists of 15 residues. V gave up 6 bases and J gave up 2 bases, with 14 bases separating them. The CDR3 here is CASSPQGGGNQPQHF. The CDR3, as DNA: TGTGCCAGCAGCCCGCAGGGAGGGGGCAATCAGCCCCAGCATTTT.

This clone was found once. The chain has TRBV27 and TRBJ1-2; tentatively, D is TRBD1 (5 bases). The CDR3 sequence is 14 residues long. Per the germline V gene, CDR1 is MNHEY and CDR2 is SMNVEV (reference sequence). The V end lost 4 bases, the J end lost 5 bases, and 14 bases lay between the germline ends. The CDR3 DNA reads TGTGCCAGCAGTTCCACCCCTGACAGTTATGGCTACACCTTC. It encodes CASSSTPDSYGYTF.

The rearrangement joins TRBV27 to TRBJ1-2, with a possible D match to TRBD1 (6 bases). The CDR3 is made up of 13 amino acids. Germline V gives CDR1 MNHEY, CDR2 SMNVEV (reference sequence). V lost 3 bases, J lost 8 bases, and 13 bases lay in between. The CDR3 region is CASSFRGAEGYTF. The CDR3 nucleotides are TGTGCCAGCAGTTTTCGGGGGGCAGAGGGCTACACCTTC.

CDR3 sequence: CSVEDSRGTGYEQYF. CDR3 DNA sequence: TGCAGCGTTGAAGACTCGCGCGGGACAGGCTACGAGCAGTACTTC. The rearrangement links TRBV29-1 to TRBJ2-7, with 8 bases identical to TRBD1. The length of the CDR3 is 15 residues. The germline gives CDR1 SQVTM, CDR2 ANQGSEA. V shed 0 bases and J 3 bases; nucleotides not matched to a gene: 7.

The table lists this clone with a few counts. The rearrangement links TRBV7-9 to TRBJ1-1; tentative D call: TRBD1 (5 bases). The CDR3 contains 14 residues. Between the trimmed V and J ends, which lost 5 bases and 0 bases, there was a span of 10 bases. Germline CDR1 SEHNR, CDR2 FQNEAQ (reference sequence). The CDR3 spells CASSTSTVNTEAFF. The CDR3 coding sequence is TGTGCCAGCAGCACATCGACAGTGAACACTGAAGCTTTCTTT. The variable domain in full, completed from reference TRBV7-9 and TRBJ1-1, reads DTGVSQNPRHKITKRGQNVTFRCDPISEHNRLYWYRQTLGQGPEFLTYFQNEAQLEKSRLLSDRFSAERPKGSFSTLEIQRTEQGDSAMYLCASSTSTVNTEAFFGQGTRLTVV.

This clone was seen a few times. V is TRBV15 and J is TRBJ1-4; tentative D call: TRBD1 (6 bases). The germline V and J ends were trimmed by 3 bases and 4 bases, with 12 bases remaining between them. The CDR3 is made up of 15 amino acids. Germline V gene lookup returns CDR1 LNHNV and CDR2 YYDKDF (reference sequence). The CDR3 is CATSRDSSYNEKLFF. Here the CDR3 DNA reads TGTGCCACCAGCAGGGACAGCTCGTATAATGAAAAACTGTTTTTT. Looking up the rest from reference TRBV15 and TRBJ1-4 gives the full variable domain: DAMVIQNPRYQVTQFGKPVTLSCSQTLNHNVMYWYQQKSSQAPKLLFHYYDKDFNNEADTPDNFQSRRPNTSFCFLDIRSPGLGDTAMYLCATSRDSSYNEKLFFGSGTQLSVL.

This sequence joins TRBV6-1 and TRBJ2-3; 8 bases align to TRBD2. The V gene's germline CDR1 is MNHNS and CDR2 SASEGT. The V gene end was trimmed by 8 bases and the J gene end by 4 bases; junction bases not matched to a gene: 8. This CDR3 spans 14 amino acids. As DNA, the CDR3 is TGTGCCAGCGGGGGCGGGGGGAAAGCAGATACGCAGTATTTT. Its translation is CASGGGGKADTQYF.

In DNA, the CDR3 is TGCAGCGTTGTGCGTATTAACGGGACACAGGACTCCTCTGGAAACACCATATATTTT. Encoded protein: CSVVRINGTQDSSGNTIYF. This chain links TRBV29-1 with TRBJ1-3; D is possibly TRBD1 (6 bases). Trimming removed 4 bases at V and 0 bases at J, with 25 bases between. The CDR3 has 19 amino acids. The germline V gene has CDR1 SQVTM and CDR2 ANQGSEA.

This clone was counted between two and nine times. This chain uses TRBV7-3 with TRBJ2-7; 7 bases map to TRBD2. The junction had 7 bases not matched to a gene; V was cut back by 5 bases and J by 3 bases. This CDR3 region has 14 residues. Germline CDR1 reads SGHTA; CDR2 reads FQGTGA. This CDR3 is CASSPHGGDYEQYF. The CDR3 DNA follows: TGTGCCAGCAGCCCCCATGGGGGGGACTACGAGCAGTACTTC.

This rearrangement joins TRBV11-1 to TRBJ1-1; the match to TRBD1 covers 8 bases. The CDR3 extends over 18 amino acids. Germline V lookup: CDR1 SGHAT, CDR2 FQDESV (reference sequence). V was pared by 0 bases and J by 6 bases, with 15 bases of the junction left unmatched. The CDR3 DNA reads TGTGCCAGCAGCTTAGCGGACAGGGTAGGATATTTTGATGCTGAAGCTTTCTTT. Translated: CASSLADRVGYFDAEAFF.

This clone turned up a few times. V gene TRBV5-1 combines with J gene TRBJ2-7; possibly TRBD2 for D (5 bases). This CDR3 contains 15 residues. Germline-derived CDR1 and CDR2 are SGHRS and YFSETQ. Trimming pared 0 bases from V and 1 base from J, leaving 11 bases between. CDR3: CASSLGRRESYEQYF. The CDR3 DNA is TGCGCCAGCAGCTTGGGACGTAGGGAGTCCTACGAGCAGTACTTC.

This clone showed up just a few times. This chain links TRBV19 with TRBJ1-2; no reliable D call. This CDR3 has 17 amino acids. Germline-derived CDR1 and CDR2 are LNHDA and SQIVND (reference sequence). V was pared by 6 bases and J by 1 base, with 21 bases between. CDR3 nucleotides: TGTGCCAGTAGGGGCCGGGGTCGAGCACCACTTAACTATGGCTACACCTTC. It is translated as CASRGRGRAPLNYGYTF.

This rearrangement joins TRBV7-9 to TRBJ1-2; 8 bases are shared with TRBD1. Germline V gene sequence: CDR1 SEHNR, CDR2 FQNEAQ (reference sequence). This CDR3 has 15 amino acids. V shed 5 bases and J 0 bases; nucleotides not matched to a gene: 5. CDR3 DNA sequence: TGTGCCAGCAGCCCACGGGACAGGACTAACTATGGCTACACCTTC. It translates to CASSPRDRTNYGYTF.

The chain has TRBV6-1 and TRBJ2-3; 11 bases are a match to TRBD1. The CDR3 is 14 residues long. CDR1 and CDR2 from the germline V gene are MNHNS and SASEGT. With 9 bases clipped from V and 4 bases from J, the junction kept 6 bases outside the gene matches. The CDR3 reads CASTKGQGADTQYF. In nucleotides, the CDR3 is TGTGCCAGTACTAAGGGACAGGGGGCAGATACGCAGTATTTT.

This chain uses TRBV19 with TRBJ2-7; 11 bases are shared with TRBD2. Trimming cost V 3 bases and J 4 bases; bases outside gene matches: 8. Germline V gene data show CDR1 as LNHDA and CDR2 as SQIVND (reference sequence). The CDR3 is 16 amino acids. CDR3 amino acids: CASSIRPSGGTYEQYF. Here the CDR3 DNA reads TGTGCCAGTAGTATCCGGCCTAGCGGGGGGACGTACGAGCAGTACTTC.

To note about this clone: Germline is not matched at one junction end, which may reflect a read error. The rearrangement uses TRBV19 and TRBJ2-7; D unresolved. This CDR3 is built from 15 residues. Germline V gives CDR1 LNHDA, CDR2 SQIVND (reference sequence). This CDR3 is CASSLDGPSSYEQYF. For the CDR3, the DNA is TGTGCCAGTAGTTTAGACGGTCCGTCGTCCTACGAGCAGTACTTC.